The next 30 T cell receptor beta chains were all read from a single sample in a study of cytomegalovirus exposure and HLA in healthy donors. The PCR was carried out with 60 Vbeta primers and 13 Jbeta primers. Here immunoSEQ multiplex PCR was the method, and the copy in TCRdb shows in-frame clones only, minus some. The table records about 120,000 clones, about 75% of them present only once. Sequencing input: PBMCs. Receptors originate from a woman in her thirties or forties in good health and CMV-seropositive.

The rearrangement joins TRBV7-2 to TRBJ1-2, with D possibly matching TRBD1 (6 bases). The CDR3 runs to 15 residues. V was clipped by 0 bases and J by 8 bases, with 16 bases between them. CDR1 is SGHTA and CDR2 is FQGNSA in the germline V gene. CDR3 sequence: CASSLAFQGLRGYTF. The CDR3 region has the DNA TGTGCCAGCAGCTTAGCTTTTCAGGGGCTCAGAGGCTACACCTTC.

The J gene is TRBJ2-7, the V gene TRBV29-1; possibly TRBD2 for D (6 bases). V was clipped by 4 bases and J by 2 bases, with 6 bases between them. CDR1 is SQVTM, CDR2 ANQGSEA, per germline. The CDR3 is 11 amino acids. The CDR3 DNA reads TGCAGCGTTGCGGGGGCCTACGAGCAGTACTTC. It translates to CSVAGAYEQYF.

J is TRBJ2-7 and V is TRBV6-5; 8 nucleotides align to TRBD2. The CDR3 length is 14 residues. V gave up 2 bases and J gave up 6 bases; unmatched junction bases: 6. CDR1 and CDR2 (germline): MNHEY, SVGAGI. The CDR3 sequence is CASSYAGGGFEQYF. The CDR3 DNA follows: TGTGCCAGCAGTTACGCGGGGGGAGGTTTCGAGCAGTACTTC.

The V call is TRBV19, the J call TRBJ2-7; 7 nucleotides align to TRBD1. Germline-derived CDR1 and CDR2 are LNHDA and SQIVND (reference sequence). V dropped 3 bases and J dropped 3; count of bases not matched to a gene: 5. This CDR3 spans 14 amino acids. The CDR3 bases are TGTGCCAGTAGTATCCACCGGGACAGCTACGAGCAGTACTTC. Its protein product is CASSIHRDSYEQYF.

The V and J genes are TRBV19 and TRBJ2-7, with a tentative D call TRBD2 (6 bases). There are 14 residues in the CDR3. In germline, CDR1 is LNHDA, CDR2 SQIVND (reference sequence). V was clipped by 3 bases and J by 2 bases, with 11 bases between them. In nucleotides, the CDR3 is TGTGCCAGTAGTATTTCCGGAGGGCCCTACGAGCAGTACTTC. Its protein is CASSISGGPYEQYF.

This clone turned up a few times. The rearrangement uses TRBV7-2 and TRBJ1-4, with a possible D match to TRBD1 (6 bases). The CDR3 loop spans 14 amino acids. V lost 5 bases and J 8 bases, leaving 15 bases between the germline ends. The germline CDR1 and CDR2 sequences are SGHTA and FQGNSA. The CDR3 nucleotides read TGTGCCAGCAGCCTACTGGGCCAGGGGGAAAAACTGTTTTTT. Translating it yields CASSLLGQGEKLFF.

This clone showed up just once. The CDR3 coding sequence is TGTGCCAGCTCCCCTCAGGAGGGGTCCTACGAGCAGTACTTC. This encodes CASSPQEGSYEQYF. This chain connects TRBV5-4 to TRBJ2-7; D is possibly TRBD2 (6 bases). The CDR3 has 14 residues. The V gene's germline CDR1 is SGHNT and CDR2 YYREEE (reference sequence). V was clipped by 7 bases and J by 1 base, with 15 bases between them. The full variable domain, rest sourced from reference TRBV5-4 and TRBJ2-7, is ETGVTQSPTHLIKTRGQQVTLRCSSQSGHNTVSWYQQALGQGPQFIFQYYREEENGRGNFPPRFSGLQFPNYSSELNVNALELDDSALYLCASSPQEGSYEQYFGPGTRLTVT.

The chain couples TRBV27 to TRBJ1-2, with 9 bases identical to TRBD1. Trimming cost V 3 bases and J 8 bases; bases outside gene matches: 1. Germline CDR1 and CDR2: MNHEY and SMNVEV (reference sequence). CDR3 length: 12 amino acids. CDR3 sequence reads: CASSFTGGGYTF. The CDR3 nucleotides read TGTGCCAGCAGTTTTACAGGGGGCGGCTACACCTTC.

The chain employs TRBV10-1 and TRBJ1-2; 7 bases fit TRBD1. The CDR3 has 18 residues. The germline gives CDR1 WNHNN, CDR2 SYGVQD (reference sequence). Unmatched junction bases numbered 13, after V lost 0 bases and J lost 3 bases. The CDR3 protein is CASSESETGLFLDYGYTF. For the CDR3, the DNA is TGCGCCAGCAGTGAGTCGGAGACAGGGCTGTTTCTGGACTATGGCTACACCTTC.

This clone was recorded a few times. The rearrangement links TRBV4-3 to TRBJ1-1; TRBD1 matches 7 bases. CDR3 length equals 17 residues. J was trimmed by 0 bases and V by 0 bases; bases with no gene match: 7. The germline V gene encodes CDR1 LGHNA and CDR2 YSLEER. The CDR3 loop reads CASSQEGQSKMNTEAFF. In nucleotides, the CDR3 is TGCGCCAGCAGCCAAGAGGGACAGAGCAAGATGAACACTGAAGCTTTCTTT.

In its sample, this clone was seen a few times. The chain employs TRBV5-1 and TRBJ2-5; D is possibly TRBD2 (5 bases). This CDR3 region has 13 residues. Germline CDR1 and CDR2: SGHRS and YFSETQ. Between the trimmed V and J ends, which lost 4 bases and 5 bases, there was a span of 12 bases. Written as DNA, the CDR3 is TGCGCCAGCAGCCTCGACCCGGGGGAGACCCAGTACTTC. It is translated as CASSLDPGETQYF.

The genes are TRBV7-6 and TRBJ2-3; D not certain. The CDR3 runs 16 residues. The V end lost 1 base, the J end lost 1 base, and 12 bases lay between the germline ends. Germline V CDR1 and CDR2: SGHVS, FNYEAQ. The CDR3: CASSLGPGLGTDTQYF. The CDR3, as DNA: TGTGCCAGCAGCTTAGGCCCAGGTCTTGGCACAGATACGCAGTATTTT.

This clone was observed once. CDR3 nucleotide sequence: TGTGCCAGCAGTTACTCTTGGGGGGGAGTGTATAGAGGCTACACCTTC. Residues: CASSYSWGGVYRGYTF. The chain combines TRBV6-5 with TRBJ1-2; D possibly corresponds to TRBD1 (5 bases). V was cut by 0 bases and J by 8 bases, with 19 bases left in between. The CDR3 is made up of 16 amino acids. Germline assignment: CDR1 MNHEY and CDR2 SVGAGI.

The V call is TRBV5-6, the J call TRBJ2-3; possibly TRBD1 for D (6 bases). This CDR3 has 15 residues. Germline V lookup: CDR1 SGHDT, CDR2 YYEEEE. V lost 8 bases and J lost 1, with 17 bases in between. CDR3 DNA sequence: TGTGCCAGTAGAACAGGGTGGGCTGGCACAGATACGCAGTATTTT. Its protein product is CASRTGWAGTDTQYF.

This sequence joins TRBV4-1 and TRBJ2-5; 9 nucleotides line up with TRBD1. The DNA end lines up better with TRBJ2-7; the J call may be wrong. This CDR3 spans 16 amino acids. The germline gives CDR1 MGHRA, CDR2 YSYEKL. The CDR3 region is CASSQDLWDRANEQYF. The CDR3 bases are TGCGCCAGCAGCCAAGATCTGTGGGACAGGGCTAACGAGCAGTACTTC.

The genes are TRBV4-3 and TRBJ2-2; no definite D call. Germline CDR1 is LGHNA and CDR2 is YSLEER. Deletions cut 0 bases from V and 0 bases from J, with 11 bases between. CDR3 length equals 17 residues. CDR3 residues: CASSQDWQAANTGELFF. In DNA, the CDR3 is TGCGCCAGCAGCCAAGACTGGCAGGCCGCGAACACCGGGGAGCTGTTTTTT.

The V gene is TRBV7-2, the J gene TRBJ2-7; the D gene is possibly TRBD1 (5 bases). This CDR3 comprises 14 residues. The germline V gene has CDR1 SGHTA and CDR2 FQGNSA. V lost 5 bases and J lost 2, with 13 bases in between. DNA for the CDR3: TGTGCCAGCAGCAGGCAGGGTAGCACCTACGAGCAGTACTTC. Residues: CASSRQGSTYEQYF.

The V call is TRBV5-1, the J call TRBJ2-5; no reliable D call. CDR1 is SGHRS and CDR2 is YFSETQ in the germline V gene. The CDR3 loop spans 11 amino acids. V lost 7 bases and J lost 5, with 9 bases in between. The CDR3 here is CASGNGETQYF. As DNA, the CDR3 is TGCGCCAGCGGTAACGGGGAGACCCAGTACTTC.

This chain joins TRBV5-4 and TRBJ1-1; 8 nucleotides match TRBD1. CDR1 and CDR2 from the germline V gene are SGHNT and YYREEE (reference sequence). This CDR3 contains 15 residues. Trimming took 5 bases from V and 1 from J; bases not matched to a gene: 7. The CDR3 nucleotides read TGTGCCAGCAGGTCGACAGGGGTGGGGAACACTGAAGCTTTCTTT. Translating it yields CASRSTGVGNTEAFF.

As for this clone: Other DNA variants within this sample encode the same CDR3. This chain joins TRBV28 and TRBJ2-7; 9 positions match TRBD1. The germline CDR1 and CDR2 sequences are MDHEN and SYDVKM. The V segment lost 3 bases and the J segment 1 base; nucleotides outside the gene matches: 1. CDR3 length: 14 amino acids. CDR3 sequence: CASSLGTGSYEQYF. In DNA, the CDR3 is TGTGCCAGCAGTTTGGGGACAGGGTCCTACGAGCAGTACTTC.

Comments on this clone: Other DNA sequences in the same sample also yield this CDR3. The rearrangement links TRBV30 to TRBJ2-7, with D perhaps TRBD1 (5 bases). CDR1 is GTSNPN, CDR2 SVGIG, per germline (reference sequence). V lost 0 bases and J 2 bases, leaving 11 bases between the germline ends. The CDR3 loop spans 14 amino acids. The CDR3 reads CAWSVFTGTYEQYF. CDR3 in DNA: TGTGCCTGGAGTGTATTTACAGGAACCTACGAGCAGTACTTC.

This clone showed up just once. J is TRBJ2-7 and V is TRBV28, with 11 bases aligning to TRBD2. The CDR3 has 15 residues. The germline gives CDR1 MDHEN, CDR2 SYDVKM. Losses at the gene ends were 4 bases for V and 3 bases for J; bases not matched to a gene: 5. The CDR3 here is CASSSGTSGLYEQYF. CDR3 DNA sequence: TGTGCCAGCAGTTCCGGGACTAGCGGTCTCTACGAGCAGTACTTC.

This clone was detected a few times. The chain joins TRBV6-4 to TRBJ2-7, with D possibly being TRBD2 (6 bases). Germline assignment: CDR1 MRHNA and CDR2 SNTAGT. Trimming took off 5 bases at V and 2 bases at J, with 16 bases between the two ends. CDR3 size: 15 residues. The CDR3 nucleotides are TGTGCCAGCAGTTTCGAGAGACTAGGCCCCTACGAGCAGTACTTC. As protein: CASSFERLGPYEQYF.

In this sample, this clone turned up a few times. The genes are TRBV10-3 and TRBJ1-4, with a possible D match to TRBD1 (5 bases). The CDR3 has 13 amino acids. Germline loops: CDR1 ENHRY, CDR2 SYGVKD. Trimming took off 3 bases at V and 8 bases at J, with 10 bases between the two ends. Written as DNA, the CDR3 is TGTGCCATCAGTGAACAGGTTTGGGAAAAACTGTTTTTT. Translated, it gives CAISEQVWEKLFF.

The CDR3 protein is CASSYTGVNTEAFF. The DNA of the CDR3 is TGCGCCAGCAGCTATACAGGGGTGAACACTGAAGCTTTCTTT. The chain combines TRBV4-3 with TRBJ1-1, with TRBD1 identical over 7 bases. Germline values: CDR1 LGHNA, CDR2 YSLEER. V dropped 5 bases and J dropped 0; count of bases not matched to a gene: 3. The CDR3 contains 14 residues.

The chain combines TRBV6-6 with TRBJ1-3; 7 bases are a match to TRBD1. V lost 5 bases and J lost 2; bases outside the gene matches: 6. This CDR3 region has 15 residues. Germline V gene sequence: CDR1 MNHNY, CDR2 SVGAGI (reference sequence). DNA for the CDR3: TGTGCCAGCAGTACGACAGGGTTAACTGGAAACACCATATATTTT. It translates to CASSTTGLTGNTIYF.

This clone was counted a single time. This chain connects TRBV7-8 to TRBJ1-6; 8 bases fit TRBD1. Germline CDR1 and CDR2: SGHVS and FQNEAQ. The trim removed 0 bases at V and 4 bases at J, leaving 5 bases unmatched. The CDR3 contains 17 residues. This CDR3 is CASSLAVGTGYNSPLHF. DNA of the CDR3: TGTGCCAGCAGCTTAGCGGTCGGGACAGGTTATAATTCACCCCTCCACTTT.

CDR3 DNA sequence: TGTGCCAGCAGTGAATACGGGGGGTTGGGAGAGACCCAGTACTTC. Translated, it gives CASSEYGGLGETQYF. V is TRBV25-1 and J is TRBJ2-5, with 7 bases aligning to TRBD2. The length of the CDR3 is 15 residues. Germline loops: CDR1 MGHDK, CDR2 SYGVNS. With V trimmed by 0 bases and J by 4 bases, 5 bases remained unmatched.

The CDR3: CASGLVGREGGNEKLFF. CDR3 nucleotides: TGTGCTAGTGGTTTGGTCGGCAGGGAAGGTGGTAATGAAAAACTGTTTTTT. The chain has TRBV12-5 and TRBJ1-4; possibly TRBD1 for D (5 bases). This CDR3 has 17 amino acids. V was pared by 0 bases and J by 4 bases, with 15 bases between. Germline V gives CDR1 LGHNT, CDR2 FRNRAP. The full variable domain, with the rest looked up from reference TRBV12-5 and TRBJ1-4, is DARVTQTPRHKVTEMGQEVTMRCQPILGHNTVFWYRQTMMQGLELLAYFRNRAPLDDSGMPKDRFSAEMPDATLATLKIQPSEPRDSAVYFCASGLVGREGGNEKLFFGSGTQLSVL.

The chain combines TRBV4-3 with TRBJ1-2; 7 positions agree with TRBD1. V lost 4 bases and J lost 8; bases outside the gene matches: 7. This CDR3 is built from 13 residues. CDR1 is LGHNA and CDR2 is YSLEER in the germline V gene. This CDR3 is CASSRNTGDGYTF. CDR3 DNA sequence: TGCGCCAGCAGCCGGAACACAGGGGACGGCTACACCTTC.